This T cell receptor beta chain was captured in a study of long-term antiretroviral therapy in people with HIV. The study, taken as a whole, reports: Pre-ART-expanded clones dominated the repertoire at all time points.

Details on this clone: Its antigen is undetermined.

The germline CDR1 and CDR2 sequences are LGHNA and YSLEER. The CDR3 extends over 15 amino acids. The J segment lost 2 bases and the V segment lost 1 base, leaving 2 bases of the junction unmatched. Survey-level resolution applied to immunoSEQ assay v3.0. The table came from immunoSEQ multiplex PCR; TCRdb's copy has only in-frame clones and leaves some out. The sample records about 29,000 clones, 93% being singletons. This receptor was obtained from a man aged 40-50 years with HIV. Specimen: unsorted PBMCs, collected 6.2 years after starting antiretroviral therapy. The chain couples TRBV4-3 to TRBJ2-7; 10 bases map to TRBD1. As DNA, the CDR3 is TGCGCCAGCAGCCAAGGACAGGGGGCGCCCTACGAGCAGTACTTC. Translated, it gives CASSQGQGAPYEQYF.